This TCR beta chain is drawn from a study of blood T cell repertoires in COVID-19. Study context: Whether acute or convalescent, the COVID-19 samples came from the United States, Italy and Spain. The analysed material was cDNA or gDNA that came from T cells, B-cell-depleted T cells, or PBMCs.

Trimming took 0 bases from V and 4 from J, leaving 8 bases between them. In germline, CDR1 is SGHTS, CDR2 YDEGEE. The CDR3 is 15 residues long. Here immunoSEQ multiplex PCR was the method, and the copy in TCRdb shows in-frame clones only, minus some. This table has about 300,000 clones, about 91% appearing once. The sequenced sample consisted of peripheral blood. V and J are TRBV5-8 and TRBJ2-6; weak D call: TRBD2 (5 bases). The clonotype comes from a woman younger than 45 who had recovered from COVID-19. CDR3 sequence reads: CASSLGGYGANVLTF. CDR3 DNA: TGTGCCAGCAGCTTGGGAGGGTACGGGGCCAACGTCCTGACTTTC.